This T cell receptor (beta chain) was recovered during a study of cytomegalovirus exposure and HLA in healthy donors. As for the study in general: About four fifths of 300 to 450 genotyped donors fell in the Caucasian-associated ancestry cluster. Study-wide findings and caveats: Researchers reportedly found TCR beta sequences accurately predicted most subjects' HLA-A and HLA-B alleles. Several V segments, TRBV6-2 and TRBV6-3 among them, could not be told apart and were dropped.

Turning to this clone: Its antigen remains unknown.

Both 60 Vbeta primers and 13 Jbeta primers went into the PCR. Profiling relied on immunoSEQ multiplex PCR, and the TCRdb table lists in-frame clones only, not all of them. The sample holds some 200,000 clones, around 80% seen once. The CDR3 loop spans 16 amino acids. V lost 4 bases and J lost 2; bases outside the gene matches: 4. CDR1 and CDR2 (germline): SSHAT, FNYEAQ (reference sequence). V gene TRBV7-7 combines with J gene TRBJ2-1, with 11 bases aligning to TRBD2. Sequencing was done on a sample of PBMCs. This receptor was identified in a woman aged 60-70 years in good health and CMV-seropositive. The CDR3 reads CASSSGLAGPYNEQFF. CDR3 nucleotide sequence: TGTGCCAGCAGCTCTGGACTAGCGGGCCCCTACAATGAGCAGTTCTTC.